This entry concerns a single TCR beta chain. Random hexamers primed reverse transcription of about 0.5 to 1 ug RNA. Via MiXCR, TCRdb re-called the immunoSEQ multiplex PCR reads, giving one row per CDR3 protein. The sample consists of some 160,000 distinct CDR3 sequences, around 92% of them appearing once. Trimming cost V 8 bases and J 4 bases; bases outside gene matches: 5. CDR3 length: 13 residues. This entry comes from a study of CD8 T cells in Susac syndrome. This clonotype originated in a human donor in good health. The rearrangement joins TRBV12-3 or TRBV12-4 to TRBJ2-5, with 9 bases aligning to TRBD1. Sequencing was carried out using CD4+ T cells from PBMCs. For the CDR3, the DNA is TGTGCCAGCGGGGACAGGGTAGGAGAGACCCAGTACTTC. This translates into CASGDRVGETQYF.